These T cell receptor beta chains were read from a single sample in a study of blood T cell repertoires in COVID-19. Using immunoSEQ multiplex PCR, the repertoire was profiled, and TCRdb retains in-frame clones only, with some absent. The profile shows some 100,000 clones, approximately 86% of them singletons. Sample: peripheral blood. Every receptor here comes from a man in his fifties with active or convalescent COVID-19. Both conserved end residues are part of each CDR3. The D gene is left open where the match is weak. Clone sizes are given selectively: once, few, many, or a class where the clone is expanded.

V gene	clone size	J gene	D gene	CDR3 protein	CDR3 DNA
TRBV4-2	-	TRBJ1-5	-	CASSQSTGSGVWQPQHF	TGTGCCAGCAGCCAATCAACCGGGAGCGGGGTTTGGCAGCCCCAGCATTTT
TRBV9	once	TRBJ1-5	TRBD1	CASSVEAQGDQPQHF	TGTGCCAGCAGCGTAGAGGCACAGGGGGACCAGCCCCAGCATTTT
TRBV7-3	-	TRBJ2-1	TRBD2	CASSRLAGDEQFF	TGTGCCAGCAGCAGACTAGCGGGAGATGAGCAGTTCTTC
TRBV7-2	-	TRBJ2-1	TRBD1	CASSRDRATHNEQFF	TGTGCCAGCAGCCGGGACAGGGCGACACACAATGAGCAGTTCTTC
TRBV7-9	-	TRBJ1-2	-	CASSLGSQSGGYTF	TGTGCCAGCAGCTTAGGAAGTCAGTCGGGTGGCTACACCTTC
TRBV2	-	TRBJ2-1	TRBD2	CASRAGTSGGEQFF	TGTGCCAGCAGGGCGGGGACTAGCGGGGGTGAGCAGTTCTTC
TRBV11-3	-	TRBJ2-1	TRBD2	CASSLDLSGSKYEQFF	TGTGCCAGCAGCTTAGATCTGAGCGGGAGTAAGTATGAGCAGTTCTTC
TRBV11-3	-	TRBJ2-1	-	CASSTSTRERSMWSNEQFF	TGTGCCAGCAGCACCTCGACAAGAGAACGATCAATGTGGTCCAATGAGCAGTTCTTC
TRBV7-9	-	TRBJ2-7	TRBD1	CASSLVGQLPEQYF	TGTGCCAGCAGCTTAGTGGGACAGCTCCCCGAGCAGTACTTC
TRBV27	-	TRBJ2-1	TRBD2	CASSPGASGHNEQFF	TGTGCCAGCAGTCCCGGGGCTAGCGGCCACAATGAGCAGTTCTTC
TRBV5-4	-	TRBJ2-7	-	CASSFGQSHEQYF	TGTGCCAGCAGCTTTGGGCAGTCCCACGAGCAGTACTTC
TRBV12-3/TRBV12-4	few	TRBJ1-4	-	CASSGVEKLFF	TGTGCCAGCAGTGGAGTTGAAAAACTGTTTTTT
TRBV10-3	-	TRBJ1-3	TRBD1	CATTAQGVAGNTIYF	TGTGCCACGACAGCGCAGGGGGTCGCTGGAAACACCATATATTTT
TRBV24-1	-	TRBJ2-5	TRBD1	CATSDRTGTETQYF	TGTGCCACCAGTGACCGGACAGGGACAGAGACCCAGTACTTC
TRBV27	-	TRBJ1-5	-	CASSQGGLGQPQHF	TGTGCCAGCAGCCAGGGCGGTCTCGGTCAGCCCCAGCATTTT
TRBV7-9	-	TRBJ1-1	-	CASSPNLGRGGTEAFF	TGTGCCAGCAGCCCGAACCTCGGTAGGGGTGGCACTGAAGCTTTCTTT
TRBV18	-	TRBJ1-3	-	CASSQQGAGNTIYF	TGTGCCAGCTCACAACAGGGAGCTGGAAACACCATATATTTT
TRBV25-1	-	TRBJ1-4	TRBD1	CASSETFGTGSKREKLFF	TGTGCCAGCAGTGAAACGTTTGGGACAGGGAGTAAGCGAGAAAAACTGTTTTTT
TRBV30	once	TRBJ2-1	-	CAWTRETGNEQFF	TGTGCCTGGACCCGGGAAACCGGGAATGAGCAGTTCTTC
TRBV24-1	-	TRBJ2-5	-	CATSEPGNHQETQYF	TGTGCCACCAGTGAACCCGGGAACCACCAAGAGACCCAGTACTTC
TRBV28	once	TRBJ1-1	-	CASRDTDTEAFF	TGTGCCAGCCGGGACACGGACACTGAAGCTTTCTTT
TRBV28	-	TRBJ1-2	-	CASSPGTIIYGYTF	TGTGCCAGCAGCCCCGGGACTATTATTTATGGCTACACCTTC
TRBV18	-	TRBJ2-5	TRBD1	CASSPAPDRAETQYF	TGTGCCAGCTCTCCCGCTCCCGACAGGGCGGAGACCCAGTACTTC
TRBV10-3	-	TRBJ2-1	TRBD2	CAIRSGGDNEQFF	TGTGCCATCAGAAGCGGGGGGGACAATGAGCAGTTCTTC
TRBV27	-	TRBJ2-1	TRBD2	CASRREVNWNEQFF	TGTGCCAGCCGACGGGAGGTAAATTGGAATGAGCAGTTCTTC
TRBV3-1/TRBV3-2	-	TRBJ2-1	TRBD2	CASRLTSGDEQFF	TGTGCCAGCAGATTGACTAGCGGGGATGAGCAGTTCTTC
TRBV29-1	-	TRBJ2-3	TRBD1	CSAIQGAQTDTQYF	TGCAGCGCAATACAGGGGGCTCAAACAGATACGCAGTATTTT
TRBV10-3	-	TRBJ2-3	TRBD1	CAISESRDRATDTQYF	TGTGCCATCAGTGAGTCAAGGGACAGGGCCACAGATACGCAGTATTTT
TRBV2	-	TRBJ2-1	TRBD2	CASSELAGVPNPFF	TGTGCCAGCAGTGAACTAGCGGGAGTGCCAAATCCGTTCTTC
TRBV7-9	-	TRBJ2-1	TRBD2	CASSLPGLAYEQFF	TGTGCCAGCAGCTTACCGGGACTAGCCTATGAGCAGTTCTTC
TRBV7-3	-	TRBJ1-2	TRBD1	CASTLTTGGPRTNYGYTF	TGTGCCAGCACCCTCACAACAGGGGGACCCCGAACTAACTATGGCTACACCTTC
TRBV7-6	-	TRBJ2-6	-	CASSTRSSGANVLTF	TGTGCCAGCAGCACCAGAAGCTCTGGGGCCAACGTCCTGACTTTC
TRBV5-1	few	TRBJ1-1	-	CASSLEGQNTEAFF	TGCGCCAGCAGCTTGGAGGGACAGAACACTGAAGCTTTCTTT
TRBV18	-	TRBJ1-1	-	CASSRNRAADTEAFF	TGTGCCAGCTCTAGGAACAGGGCTGCGGACACTGAAGCTTTCTTT
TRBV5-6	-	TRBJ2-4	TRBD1	CASSFGTGKNIQYF	TGTGCCAGCAGCTTTGGGACAGGGAAAAACATTCAGTACTTC
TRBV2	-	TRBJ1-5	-	CASSEEPGYSNQPQHF	TGTGCCAGCAGTGAAGAGCCAGGTTATAGCAATCAGCCCCAGCATTTT
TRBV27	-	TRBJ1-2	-	CASSSTPMMRHGYTF	TGTGCCAGCAGTTCGACCCCCATGATGCGGCATGGCTACACCTTC
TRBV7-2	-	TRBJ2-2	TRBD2	CASSLEGAGLNTGELFF	TGTGCCAGCAGCTTAGAAGGAGCGGGACTTAACACCGGGGAGCTGTTTTTT
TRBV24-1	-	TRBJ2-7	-	CATSDSQGQSSYEQYF	TGTGCCACCAGTGATTCACAAGGACAGAGCTCCTACGAGCAGTACTTC
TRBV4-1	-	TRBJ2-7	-	CASSQDSHVASYEQYF	TGCGCCAGCAGCCAAGATAGCCACGTAGCCTCCTACGAGCAGTACTTC